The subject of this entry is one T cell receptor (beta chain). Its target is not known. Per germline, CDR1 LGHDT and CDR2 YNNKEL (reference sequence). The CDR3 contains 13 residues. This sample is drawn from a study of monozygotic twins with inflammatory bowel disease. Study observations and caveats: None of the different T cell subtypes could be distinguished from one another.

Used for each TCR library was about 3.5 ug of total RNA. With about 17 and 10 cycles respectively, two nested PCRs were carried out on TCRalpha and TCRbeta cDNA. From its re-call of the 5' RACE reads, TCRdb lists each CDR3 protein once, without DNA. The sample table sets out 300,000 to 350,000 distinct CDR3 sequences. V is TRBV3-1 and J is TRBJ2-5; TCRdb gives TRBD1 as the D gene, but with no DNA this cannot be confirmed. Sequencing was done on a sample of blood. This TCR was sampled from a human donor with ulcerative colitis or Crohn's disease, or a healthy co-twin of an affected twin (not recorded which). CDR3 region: CASSFRQGETQYF.